The rows below give T cell receptor beta chains drawn from one sample of a study of shared clonotypes between healthy human individuals. Data came from immunoSEQ multiplex PCR; TCRdb stores just in-frame clones and leaves some out. In the table there are 800,000 to 1,200,000 clones, around three quarters of which are singletons. Sequencing was performed on memory CD4+ T cells from PBMCs. These receptors all come from a man aged 18 to 30 in good health. Some clones in this sample may be carry-over from other donors' samples. Both conserved end residues are part of each CDR3. The D gene is left open where the match is weak. Clone sizes are given selectively: once, few, many, or a class where the clone is expanded.

CDR3aa	CDR3nt	abundance	d_gene	len	j_gene	v_gene
CASSLNRETQYF	TGTGCCAGCAGTTTGAATCGTGAGACCCAGTACTTC	.	.	12	TRBJ2-5	TRBV28
CASRPGTRTEAFF	TGTGCCAGCAGGCCCGGGACACGCACTGAAGCTTTCTTT	few	.	13	TRBJ1-1	TRBV28
CASSSTGGVREKLFF	TGTGCCAGCAGTTCCACAGGGGGCGTTAGGGAAAAACTGTTTTTT	.	TRBD1	15	TRBJ1-4	TRBV28
CASSLLARPTGELFF	TGTGCCAGCAGCCTACTGGCCAGGCCCACCGGGGAGCTGTTTTTT	few	.	15	TRBJ2-2	TRBV9
CASSTRVSAGNTIYF	TGTGCCAGCAGTACCCGCGTCAGCGCTGGAAACACCATATATTTT	many	.	15	TRBJ1-3	TRBV6-1
CASSPTGQGRHEQYF	TGTGCCAGCAGCCCAACGGGACAGGGACGGCACGAGCAGTACTTC	.	TRBD1	15	TRBJ2-7	TRBV28
CASKVRPEKLFF	TGTGCCAGCAAGGTCCGGCCCGAAAAACTGTTTTTT	once	.	12	TRBJ1-4	TRBV6-6
CASSPNMNTEAFF	TGTGCCAGCAGCCCGAACATGAACACTGAAGCTTTCTTT	once	.	13	TRBJ1-1	TRBV7-6
CASSPGQGKTGEQYF	TGTGCCAGCAGCCCTGGACAGGGAAAGACGGGCGAGCAGTACTTC	.	TRBD1	15	TRBJ2-7	TRBV11-2
CSVVDSKHYEQYF	TGCAGCGTTGTGGACTCAAAACATTACGAGCAGTACTTC	.	.	13	TRBJ2-7	TRBV29-1
CASRSGTGLYTF	TGTGCCAGTAGATCCGGGACAGGGCTCTACACCTTC	.	TRBD1	12	TRBJ1-2	TRBV19
CASSLGGLAPVSYEQYF	TGTGCCAGCAGTTTAGGGGGACTAGCCCCCGTCTCCTACGAGCAGTACTTC	.	TRBD2	17	TRBJ2-7	TRBV27
CASSIQHSGRARRNEQFF	TGTGCCAGTAGTATTCAACATAGCGGGAGGGCCCGACGGAATGAGCAGTTCTTC	.	TRBD2	18	TRBJ2-1	TRBV19
CSVLEGGAYEQYF	TGCAGCGTTTTGGAGGGAGGGGCCTACGAGCAGTACTTC	once	TRBD2	13	TRBJ2-7	TRBV29-1
CASSPGTAGVYNEQFF	TGTGCCAGCAGCCCGGGGACAGCCGGGGTTTACAATGAGCAGTTCTTC	.	TRBD1	16	TRBJ2-1	TRBV7-3
CASSLVQDNEQFF	TGTGCCAGCAGTTTAGTGCAGGACAATGAGCAGTTCTTC	once	.	13	TRBJ2-1	TRBV28
CASREGPSYGYTF	TGCGCCAGCAGAGAGGGGCCCTCGTATGGCTACACCTTC	.	.	13	TRBJ1-2	TRBV5-1
CASSRGVASGSANEQFF	TGTGCCAGCTCCCGGGGGGTTGCTAGCGGGAGTGCCAATGAGCAGTTCTTC	.	TRBD2	17	TRBJ2-1	TRBV5-6
CASSWAGVEQFF	TGTGCCAGCAGCTGGGCGGGGGTAGAGCAGTTCTTC	.	TRBD2	12	TRBJ2-1	TRBV5-6
CASSGWTGAAGELFF	TGTGCCAGTAGTGGGTGGACAGGGGCAGCCGGGGAGCTGTTTTTT	.	TRBD1	15	TRBJ2-2	TRBV19
CASSLTGRNTEAFF	TGTGCCAGCAGCTTAACAGGGAGGAACACTGAAGCTTTCTTT	.	.	14	TRBJ1-1	TRBV7-3
CASARGRAWETQYF	TGTGCCAGCGCCCGCGGGAGGGCCTGGGAGACCCAGTACTTC	.	TRBD2	14	TRBJ2-5	TRBV7-2
CASRSTGGGSYEQYF	TGTGCCAGCAGGTCTACAGGGGGCGGGTCCTACGAGCAGTACTTC	.	TRBD1	15	TRBJ2-7	TRBV27
CASSAYSGSVTGELFF	TGCGCCAGCAGCGCCTATAGCGGGAGTGTTACCGGGGAGCTGTTTTTT	.	TRBD2	16	TRBJ2-2	TRBV5-1
CASSSPLSSGRARYEQFF	TGTGCCAGCAGTTCGCCCCTATCTAGCGGGAGGGCCAGGTATGAGCAGTTCTTC	few	TRBD2	18	TRBJ2-1	TRBV27
CASSVGLAGYYNEQFF	TGTGCCAGCAGCGTTGGGTTAGCGGGATACTACAATGAGCAGTTCTTC	once	TRBD2	16	TRBJ2-1	TRBV9
CASSGDRQETQYF	TGTGCCAGCAGTGGGGACAGACAAGAGACCCAGTACTTC	.	TRBD1	13	TRBJ2-5	TRBV7-2
CASSGGQGSHQPQHF	TGTGCCAGCTCAGGGGGACAGGGGAGCCATCAGCCCCAGCATTTT	few	TRBD1	15	TRBJ1-5	TRBV18
CATSTRTGGGNTIYF	TGTGCCACCAGCACCAGGACAGGGGGCGGAAACACCATATATTTT	.	TRBD1	15	TRBJ1-3	TRBV15
CASSLDPGANEKLFF	TGCGCCAGCAGCTTGGACCCGGGAGCTAATGAAAAACTGTTTTTT	.	.	15	TRBJ1-4	TRBV5-1
CASSSITGYNEQFF	TGTGCCAGCAGTTCGATTACCGGGTACAATGAGCAGTTCTTC	.	.	14	TRBJ2-1	TRBV5-6
CASSLQGLAGFLFF	TGTGCCAGCAGTTTACAAGGCCTAGCGGGATTCCTGTTTTTT	.	TRBD2	14	TRBJ2-2	TRBV28
CASSPPSSTTDTQYF	TGTGCCAGCTCACCACCGTCCAGTACCACAGATACGCAGTATTTT	.	.	15	TRBJ2-3	TRBV18
CASSRDGRELTDTQYF	TGTGCCAGCAGCCGGGATGGCAGGGAACTCACAGATACGCAGTATTTT	.	.	16	TRBJ2-3	TRBV5-4
CASRGRINTGELFF	TGTGCCAGCAGGGGACGGATCAACACCGGGGAGCTGTTTTTT	once	.	14	TRBJ2-2	TRBV2
CASSADGRLVSYEQYF	TGCGCCAGCAGTGCCGACGGAAGACTAGTGTCCTACGAGCAGTACTTC	.	.	16	TRBJ2-7	TRBV5-1
CASSEGAGGYGYTF	TGTGCCAGCAGCGAGGGGGCCGGGGGCTATGGCTACACCTTC	.	TRBD1	14	TRBJ1-2	TRBV11-2
CAWSGGNEKLFF	TGTGCCTGGAGCGGGGGAAATGAAAAACTGTTTTTT	.	.	12	TRBJ1-4	TRBV30
CSVERLISYEQYF	TGCAGCGTTGAGAGGCTGATCTCCTACGAGCAGTACTTC	many	.	13	TRBJ2-7	TRBV29-1
CASSLVMGGTDTQYF	TGCGCCAGCAGCTTGGTCATGGGGGGCACAGATACGCAGTATTTT	.	.	15	TRBJ2-3	TRBV5-1
CASSLGGGWLDGELFF	TGTGCCAGCAGCCTGGGAGGGGGATGGCTTGACGGGGAGCTGTTTTTT	once	.	16	TRBJ2-2	TRBV5-6
CASSLGTGANNEQFF	TGTGCCAGCAGCCTGGGGACAGGAGCCAACAATGAGCAGTTCTTC	.	TRBD1	15	TRBJ2-1	TRBV11-3
CASSGTGTGVRDTDTQYF	TGTGCCAGCAGCGGTACTGGGACAGGGGTTAGAGACACAGATACGCAGTATTTT	few	TRBD1	18	TRBJ2-3	TRBV7-6
CASMGVQETQYF	TGTGCCAGTATGGGGGTTCAAGAGACCCAGTACTTC	.	.	12	TRBJ2-5	TRBV19
CASRQGTEAFF	TGTGCCAGCAGACAGGGGACTGAAGCTTTCTTT	.	TRBD1	11	TRBJ1-1	TRBV6-1
CASSPRDSRADTQYF	TGTGCCAGCAGCCCCCGGGACTCGCGGGCAGATACGCAGTATTTT	.	.	15	TRBJ2-3	TRBV11-3
CASIPFGGDNQPQHF	TGTGCCAGTATCCCCTTTGGAGGGGACAATCAGCCCCAGCATTTT	.	.	15	TRBJ1-5	TRBV19
CASSFQDLKNIQYF	TGTGCCAGCAGCTTTCAGGACCTTAAAAACATTCAGTACTTC	.	.	14	TRBJ2-4	TRBV7-9
CASSLRSDTQYF	TGTGCCAGCAGCTTAAGGTCAGATACGCAGTATTTT	.	.	12	TRBJ2-3	TRBV7-6
CASQPGQRFTGELFF	TGTGCCAGCCAACCGGGACAGAGATTCACCGGGGAGCTGTTTTTT	many	TRBD1	15	TRBJ2-2	TRBV9
CASSVDVGNTIYF	TGTGCCAGCAGCGTCGACGTGGGAAACACCATATATTTT	few	.	13	TRBJ1-3	TRBV9
CATRRASAATEAFF	TGCGCCACTCGGCGGGCGTCTGCGGCCACTGAAGCTTTCTTT	.	.	14	TRBJ1-1	TRBV5-1
CASSKPVGVCRGAVF	TGTGCCAGCAGCAAGCCGGTGGGGGTCTGTCGGGGAGCTGTTTTT	.	.	15	TRBJ2-2	TRBV21-1
CASSYSDRVNGYTF	TGTGCCAGCAGTTACTCGGACAGGGTTAATGGCTACACCTTC	.	TRBD1	14	TRBJ1-2	TRBV6-5